This is a list of T cell receptor beta chains from one sample in a study of blood T cell repertoires in COVID-19. Sequencing was performed with immunoSEQ multiplex PCR; in TCRdb, only in-frame clones are kept and a portion is missing. This sample has 150,000 or so clones, with approximately 74% found just once. The sample comprised peripheral blood. The receptors here all came from a woman over 75 with acute or convalescent COVID-19. Both conserved end residues are part of each CDR3. Each record gives: J gene, clone size, V gene, CDR3 length, D gene, CDR3 protein, CDR3 DNA. The D gene is left open where the match is weak. Rows give clone size only sometimes, using once, few, many, or a class for an expanded clone.

j_call: TRBJ1-3; clone_size: NA; v_call: TRBV30; cdr3_length: 14; d_call: TRBD1; cdr3_aa: CAWRTPGQTNTIYF; cdr3_nt: TGTGCCTGGCGGACGCCGGGACAGACAAACACCATATATTTT
j_call: TRBJ1-2; clone_size: NA; v_call: TRBV18; cdr3_length: 14; d_call: NA; cdr3_aa: CASSPTDRNYGYTF; cdr3_nt: TGTGCCAGCTCACCTACCGACAGAAACTATGGCTACACCTTC
j_call: TRBJ1-1; clone_size: few; v_call: TRBV15; cdr3_length: 16; d_call: NA; cdr3_aa: CATSSLPPDYHTEAFF; cdr3_nt: TGTGCCACCAGCAGCCTACCCCCCGATTACCACACTGAAGCTTTCTTT
j_call: TRBJ2-2; clone_size: few; v_call: TRBV3-1/TRBV3-2; cdr3_length: 15; d_call: NA; cdr3_aa: CASSQAVREAGELFF; cdr3_nt: TGTGCCAGCAGCCAAGCTGTGAGGGAGGCCGGGGAGCTGTTTTTT
j_call: TRBJ2-2; clone_size: NA; v_call: TRBV3-1/TRBV3-2; cdr3_length: 15; d_call: NA; cdr3_aa: CASSQVGGAPGELFF; cdr3_nt: TGTGCCAGCAGCCAAGTTGGGGGCGCCCCCGGGGAGCTGTTTTTT
j_call: TRBJ2-1; clone_size: NA; v_call: TRBV11-2; cdr3_length: 17; d_call: TRBD2; cdr3_aa: CASSTRTSGIMYNEQFF; cdr3_nt: TGTGCCAGCAGCACCAGGACTAGCGGGATAATGTACAATGAGCAGTTCTTC
j_call: TRBJ2-5; clone_size: NA; v_call: TRBV15; cdr3_length: 14; d_call: NA; cdr3_aa: CATSRTGNQETQYF; cdr3_nt: TGTGCCACCAGCAGGACGGGAAACCAAGAGACCCAGTACTTC
j_call: TRBJ1-4; clone_size: NA; v_call: TRBV28; cdr3_length: 16; d_call: TRBD1; cdr3_aa: CASSLQGAGTNEKLFF; cdr3_nt: TGTGCCAGCAGTTTACAGGGGGCAGGAACTAATGAAAAACTGTTTTTT
j_call: TRBJ2-5; clone_size: NA; v_call: TRBV5-1; cdr3_length: 15; d_call: NA; cdr3_aa: CASSFLPGEQETQYF; cdr3_nt: TGCGCCAGCAGCTTCTTGCCGGGAGAACAAGAGACCCAGTACTTC
j_call: TRBJ2-1; clone_size: NA; v_call: TRBV7-2; cdr3_length: 16; d_call: TRBD2; cdr3_aa: CASSLGSSGSMNEQFF; cdr3_nt: TGTGCCAGCAGCTTAGGGTCTAGCGGGAGTATGAATGAGCAGTTCTTC
j_call: TRBJ1-2; clone_size: NA; v_call: TRBV28; cdr3_length: 14; d_call: TRBD1; cdr3_aa: CASVRGGQDYGYTF; cdr3_nt: TGTGCCAGCGTGCGAGGGGGACAGGATTATGGCTACACCTTC